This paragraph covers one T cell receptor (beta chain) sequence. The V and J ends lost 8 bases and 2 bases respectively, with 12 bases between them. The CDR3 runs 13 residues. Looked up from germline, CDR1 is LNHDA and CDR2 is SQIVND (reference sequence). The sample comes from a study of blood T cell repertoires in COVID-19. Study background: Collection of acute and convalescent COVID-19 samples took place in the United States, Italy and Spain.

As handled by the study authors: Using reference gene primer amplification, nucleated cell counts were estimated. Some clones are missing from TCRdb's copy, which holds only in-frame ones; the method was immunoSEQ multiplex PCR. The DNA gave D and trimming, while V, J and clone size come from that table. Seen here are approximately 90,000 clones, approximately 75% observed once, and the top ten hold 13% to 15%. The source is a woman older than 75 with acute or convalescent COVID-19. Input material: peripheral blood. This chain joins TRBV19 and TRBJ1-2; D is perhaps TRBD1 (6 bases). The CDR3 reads CASGTGLNYGYTF. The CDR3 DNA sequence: TGTGCCAGTGGAACAGGGCTCAACTATGGCTACACCTTC.